The 25 T cell receptor beta chains below come from one sample, sequenced in a study of T cells after yellow fever vaccination. TCRdb analysed the 5' RACE reads with MiXCR anew, one entry per CDR3 protein. The sample has about 25,000 distinct CDR3 sequences; 3.4% are singletons. The material sequenced was PBMCs, either bulk or a sorted T-cell subset (CD4+, CD8+, memory, or dextramer-sorted; not recorded which), taken around 45 days after the first yellow fever vaccination. All receptors come from a man aged 18 to 35 who received the YFV17D yellow fever vaccine.

There are many counts of this clonotype. The genes are TRBV5-1 and TRBJ1-1; D not resolved. From germline, CDR1 is SGHRS and CDR2 YFSETQ. This CDR3 has 12 amino acids. The V end lost 1 base, the J end lost 7 bases, and 8 bases lay between the germline ends. The DNA for the CDR3 is TGCGCCAGCAGCTTGTTCGAGAATGAAGCTTTCTTT. This sequence encodes CASSLFENEAFF.

This clonotype has at least ten counts. CDR3 sequence reads: CASSYRQFYEQYV. Written as DNA, the CDR3 is TGTGCCAGCAGTTACCGTCAGTTCTACGAGCAGTACGTC. The chain joins TRBV6-6 to TRBJ2-7; D unresolved. The V end lost 2 bases, the J end lost 3 bases, and 8 bases lay between the germline ends. The germline gives CDR1 MNHNY, CDR2 SVGAGI (reference sequence). CDR3 size: 13 residues.

The table lists this clonotype with many counts. This rearrangement joins TRBV9 to TRBJ1-2; tentatively, D is TRBD1 (5 bases). The CDR3 is made up of 16 amino acids. Trimming cost V 0 bases and J 3 bases, with 15 bases left between them. CDR1 SGDLS and CDR2 YYNGEE come from the germline V gene. The DNA of the CDR3 is TGTGCCAGCAGCGTAGGAGTAAGGGGCTCTGACTATGGCTACACCTTC. It encodes CASSVGVRGSDYGYTF.

In its sample, this clonotype was seen many times. The chain combines TRBV27 with TRBJ2-5; 9 positions agree with TRBD1. CDR3 size: 14 residues. Germline-derived CDR1 and CDR2 are MNHEY and SMNVEV (reference sequence). The V gene end was trimmed by 6 bases and the J gene end by 9 bases; junction bases not matched to a gene: 11. The CDR3 is CASSLQGQGIAQYF. The CDR3 DNA is TGTGCCAGCAGCTTACAGGGACAGGGTATCGCCCAGTACTTC.

Many counts were recorded for this clonotype. The chain joins TRBV7-2 to TRBJ2-7, with a possible D match to TRBD2 (5 bases). V was shortened by 5 bases and J by 5 bases, with 10 bases between the two germline ends. CDR1 SGHTA and CDR2 FQGNSA come from the germline V gene. The CDR3 is 12 residues long. CDR3 in amino acids: CASSGGPDEQYF. CDR3 nucleotides: TGTGCCAGCAGCGGAGGACCCGACGAGCAGTACTTC.

This clonotype was detected ten times or more. The chain links TRBV29-1 to TRBJ2-2; the match to TRBD1 covers 11 bases. Germline V gene sequence: CDR1 SQVTM, CDR2 ANQGSEA. The CDR3 runs to 14 residues. V was pared by 4 bases and J by 7 bases, with 5 bases of the junction left unmatched. The CDR3 DNA is TGCAGCGTTGCGGACAGGGGGCAAGTCGGGGAGCTGTTTTTT. Amino acids: CSVADRGQVGELFF.

This clonotype was found many times. The chain carries TRBV6-1 and TRBJ1-2, with a possible D match to TRBD1 (5 bases). Germline CDR1 is MNHNS and CDR2 is SASEGT. The CDR3 sequence is 13 residues long. Trimming removed 6 bases from V and 3 bases from J, with 11 bases in between. CDR3 nucleotides: TGTGCCAGCAGGGGCCAGGGAGACTATGGCTACACCTTC. This translates into CASRGQGDYGYTF.

This clonotype occurred many times. The CDR3 protein is CASSQGYNEQFF. The CDR3 bases are TGTGCCAGCAGCCAGGGATACAATGAGCAGTTCTTC. The chain carries TRBV3-1 and TRBJ2-1; D remains ambiguous. CDR3 length: 12 residues. The ends were cut back, 3 bases at V and 4 bases at J, with 4 bases in the middle. Germline V lookup: CDR1 LGHDT, CDR2 YNNKEL (reference sequence).

This clonotype was recorded many times. The CDR3 loop is CASIPPQGTDTGDTQYF. Here the CDR3 DNA reads TGTGCCAGCATTCCGCCCCAGGGTACCGACACAGGAGATACGCAGTATTTT. The chain joins TRBV6-2 or TRBV6-3 to TRBJ2-3, with a weak D call TRBD1 (5 bases). CDR3 length equals 17 residues. Trimming removed 7 bases from V and 5 bases from J, with 25 bases in between. Germline V gives CDR1 MNHEY, CDR2 SVGEGT.

This clonotype was counted ten times or more. This chain connects TRBV29-1 to TRBJ2-3; D remains unclear. The CDR3 loop spans 11 amino acids. Trimming removed 5 bases at V and 2 bases at J, with 5 bases between. The germline CDR1 and CDR2 sequences are SQVTM and ANQGSEA. Here the CDR3 reads CSVRITDTQYF. The CDR3 region has the DNA TGCAGCGTTCGAATCACAGATACGCAGTATTTT.

This clonotype occurred many times. Relative to the germline gene, one junction end is altered; a read error may explain this. This chain connects TRBV7-7 to TRBJ1-3, with 9 bases identical to TRBD1. Germline V CDR1 and CDR2: SSHAT, FNYEAQ (reference sequence). This CDR3 spans 13 amino acids. The CDR3 DNA reads TGTGCTAGCAGTCGGGACAGGGAGAACACCATATATTTT. Residues: CASSRDRENTIYF.

This clonotype was counted ten times or more. The chain employs TRBV12-3 or TRBV12-4 and TRBJ2-3; D gene uncertain. CDR3 length equals 14 residues. Deletions cut 10 bases from V and 0 bases from J, with 14 bases between. The CDR3 nucleotides are TGTGCCACCCGGGCTACGGGCAGCACAGATACGCAGTATTTT. This encodes CATRATGSTDTQYF.

This clonotype appeared many times. CDR3: CASSPGQGSDTQYF. The CDR3 DNA reads as TGTGCCAGCAGCCCCGGACAGGGGTCAGATACGCAGTATTTT. V gene TRBV7-2 combines with J gene TRBJ2-3; 9 bases are a match to TRBD1. The junction had 4 bases not matched to a gene; V was cut back by 5 bases and J by 4 bases. The CDR3 consists of 14 residues. Germline CDR1 SGHTA, CDR2 FQGNSA.

In its sample, this clonotype was seen many times. This chain links TRBV28 with TRBJ1-2; D is perhaps TRBD1 (6 bases). The CDR3 runs 13 residues. V was cut by 5 bases and J by 8 bases, with 15 bases left in between. Germline V lookup: CDR1 MDHEN, CDR2 SYDVKM. The CDR3 bases are TGTGCCAGCAGTACCGGGGGGGCGCGAGGCTACACCTTC. It specifies CASSTGGARGYTF.

Regarding this clonotype: Since a much larger clone is just one base distant, this may be a read error. The gene calls are TRBV20-1 and TRBJ2-2; 8 bases are shared with TRBD1. CDR3 length: 15 residues. The germline V gene encodes CDR1 DFQATT and CDR2 SNEGSKA (reference sequence). For the CDR3, the DNA is TGCTGTGCTAGAGATGCCAGGGGGCTCACCGGGGAGCTGTTTTTT. Amino acid sequence: CCARDARGLTGELFF.

This clonotype appeared many times. The chain links TRBV3-1 to TRBJ2-7, with 7 positions matching TRBD2. The CDR3 spans 14 residues. Per the germline V gene, CDR1 is LGHDT and CDR2 is YNNKEL (reference sequence). V lost 1 base, J lost 4 bases, and 4 bases stayed unmatched. CDR3 nucleotides: TGTGCCAGCAGCCAAGGGGACGGGGGGTACGAGCAGTACTTC. Translating it yields CASSQGDGGYEQYF.

This clonotype was seen many times. V gene TRBV27 combines with J gene TRBJ2-3; the D is unclear. Germline lookup yields CDR1 MNHEY and CDR2 SMNVEV (reference sequence). The CDR3 has 13 residues. V shed 3 bases and J shed 3 bases, with 7 bases lying between them. The CDR3 protein is CASSFQRTDTQYF. CDR3 sequence (DNA): TGTGCCAGCAGTTTCCAGAGAACAGATACGCAGTATTTT.

This clonotype is labeled as medium-sized (0.01 to 0.1%). This sequence joins TRBV6-5 and TRBJ2-5; a possible D gene is TRBD1 (6 bases). V was shortened by 2 bases and J by 5 bases, with 18 bases between the two germline ends. The CDR3 runs to 16 residues. Germline CDR1 is MNHEY and CDR2 is SVGAGI. The CDR3 protein is CASSYPLGGVMETQYF. In nucleotides, the CDR3 is TGTGCCAGCAGTTACCCCTTAGGGGGAGTCATGGAGACCCAGTACTTC.

This clonotype was observed many times. V gene TRBV7-9 combines with J gene TRBJ1-6; 9 nucleotides agree with TRBD1. The CDR3 consists of 15 residues. Trimming took 5 bases from V and 10 from J; bases not matched to a gene: 9. Germline CDR1 and CDR2: SEHNR and FQNEAQ (reference sequence). This chain's CDR3 is CASSNRDRDGSPLHF. The CDR3, as DNA: TGTGCCAGCAGCAATCGGGACAGGGACGGATCACCCCTCCACTTT.

This clonotype has ten or more counts. In DNA form, the CDR3 reads TGTGCCAGCAGCTTAATCGGGGGCGACGCTTTCTTT. This sequence encodes CASSLIGGDAFF. V gene TRBV7-2 combines with J gene TRBJ1-1; a weak D match, TRBD1 (6 bases). The CDR3 spans 12 residues. From germline, CDR1 is SGHTA and CDR2 FQGNSA. V was clipped by 2 bases and J by 11 bases, with 12 bases between them.

This clonotype was detected many times. This chain connects TRBV12-3 or TRBV12-4 to TRBJ1-1, with a tentative D call TRBD1 (5 bases). The CDR3 runs to 14 residues. Trimming took 4 bases from V and 6 from J, leaving 15 bases between them. In DNA, the CDR3 is TGTGCCAGCAGTTGGATCCAGGGAATTGCTGAAGCTTTCTTT. Translating gives CASSWIQGIAEAFF.

This clonotype showed up many times. The V gene is TRBV6-5, the J gene TRBJ2-7; D gene ambiguous. The CDR3 is 14 residues long. CDR1 MNHEY and CDR2 SVGAGI come from the germline V gene. Trimming pared 5 bases from V and 2 bases from J, leaving 13 bases between. CDR3 sequence reads: CASSPRALAYEQYV. In nucleotides, the CDR3 is TGTGCCAGCAGTCCCCGGGCCCTAGCCTACGAGCAGTACGTC.

This clonotype was detected ten times or more. This chain links TRBV20-1 with TRBJ1-3; D not certain. There are 13 residues in the CDR3. Trimming took off 6 bases at V and 0 bases at J, with 9 bases between the two ends. The germline gives CDR1 DFQATT, CDR2 SNEGSKA (reference sequence). CDR3 protein: CSAGRDSGNTIYF. The DNA of the CDR3 is TGCAGTGCCGGGAGGGACTCTGGAAACACCATATATTTT.

This clonotype showed up many times. The J gene is TRBJ2-3, the V gene TRBV18; 9 nucleotides align to TRBD2. The trim removed 1 base at V and 5 bases at J, leaving 7 bases unmatched. The CDR3 is made up of 16 amino acids. CDR1 and CDR2 from the germline V gene are KGHSH and LQKENI. The CDR3 loop reads CASSPLSLAGIDTQYF. The CDR3 DNA reads TGTGCCAGCTCACCACTTTCGCTAGCGGGAATAGATACGCAGTATTTT.

Many counts were recorded for this clonotype. This chain connects TRBV4-3 to TRBJ2-3; TRBD2 agrees at 10 bases. The germline V gene has CDR1 LGHNA and CDR2 YSLEER. J gave up 1 base and V 5 bases, and 3 bases lay outside the gene matches. The length of the CDR3 is 15 residues. CDR3 region: CASSKGTSGTDTQYF. In nucleotides, the CDR3 is TGCGCCAGCAGCAAGGGGACTAGCGGCACAGATACGCAGTATTTT.